One and the same sample provided the 16 T cell receptor beta chains below, sequenced in a study of T cell changes during pregnancy in multiple sclerosis (dated by TCRdb to about 2019). The library was prepared using the immunoSEQ multiplex PCR assay. Entries here come from immuneACCESS through TCRdb and include only in-frame sequences with V and J called. Some clones fail to appear in such tables; in the studies checked, an unresolved V gene covers under half of the shortfall, and the cause of the remainder is unknown. The sample table lists roughly 39,000 clones, almost 95% of them with a count of one. The top ten clones comprise 0.7% to 1% of the sample. Sequencing used CD4+ T cells from peripheral blood mononuclear cells, obtained before pregnancy. The receptors shown here come from a female donor with multiple sclerosis, enrolled in a pregnancy study.

Comment on this clone: This same CDR3 is encoded by further DNA sequences in the sample. The chain uses TRBV2 and TRBJ1-1, with 12 bases identical to TRBD1. The CDR3 contains 18 residues. V lost 5 bases, J lost 3 bases, and 13 bases stayed unmatched. Per the germline V gene, CDR1 is SNHLY and CDR2 is FYNNEI. DNA for the CDR3: TGTGCCAGCAGTTCTCTACCGGGACAGGGGGCTATGGACACTGAAGCTTTCTTT. This encodes CASSSLPGQGAMDTEAFF.

The gene calls are TRBV25-1 and TRBJ2-7; TRBD2 is a possible D gene (5 bases). Trimming shortened V by 4 bases and J by 2 bases, and 12 bases separated the two germline ends. Germline CDR1 and CDR2: MGHDK and SYGVNS. The CDR3 contains 14 residues. The CDR3, as DNA: TGTGCCAGCAGTGGAGGGTCGGCTCCCTACGAGCAGTACTTC. Encoded protein: CASSGGSAPYEQYF.

The chain couples TRBV2 to TRBJ1-2; D is unclear. The germline gives CDR1 SNHLY, CDR2 FYNNEI. The CDR3 contains 15 residues. Trimming shortened V by 4 bases and J by 4 bases, and 16 bases separated the two germline ends. The CDR3 DNA is TGTGCCAGCAGTGTCCTCCTGACGGGAGTCTATGGCTACACCTTC. Protein: CASSVLLTGVYGYTF. The complete variable domain, with remaining parts taken from reference TRBV2 and TRBJ1-2, reads EPEVTQTPSHQVTQMGQEVILRCVPISNHLYFYWYRQILGQKVEFLVSFYNNEISEKSEIFDDQFSVERPDGSNFTLKIRSTKLEDSAMYFCASSVLLTGVYGYTFGSGTRLTVV.

The genes are TRBV28 and TRBJ1-1; perhaps TRBD1 as D (6 bases). With 7 bases removed from V and 5 bases from J, the gap between germline ends came to 11 bases. Germline-derived CDR1 and CDR2 are MDHEN and SYDVKM. The CDR3 totals 12 residues. CDR3 coding DNA: TGTGCCAGCATCTCAGGACAGACTGAAGCTTTCTTT. It is translated as CASISGQTEAFF.

The rearrangement links TRBV13 to TRBJ2-2; D might be TRBD1 (6 bases). CDR1 is PRHDT and CDR2 is FYEKMQ in the germline V gene (reference sequence). The ends were cut back, 3 bases at V and 6 bases at J, with 17 bases in the middle. The CDR3 consists of 16 residues. CDR3 residues: CASSFRDTGTSGELFF. DNA of the CDR3: TGTGCCAGCAGCTTCCGGGACACCGGGACGTCCGGGGAGCTGTTTTTT.

In DNA form, the CDR3 reads TGCAGCGCTGGACAGGGGACGGGGGCTTTCTTT. It translates to CSAGQGTGAFF. The V call is TRBV29-1, the J call TRBJ1-1; TRBD1 agrees at 9 bases. The trim removed 7 bases at V and 11 bases at J, leaving 8 bases unmatched. Germline V lookup: CDR1 SQVTM, CDR2 ANQGSEA. The CDR3 runs 11 residues.

The V call is TRBV10-3, the J call TRBJ1-1; weak D call: TRBD1 (6 bases). The germline CDR1 and CDR2 sequences are ENHRY and SYGVKD. V gave up 5 bases and J gave up 11 bases, with 18 bases separating them. This CDR3 region has 13 residues. This CDR3 reads CAISPIGGGLAFF. The DNA of the CDR3 is TGTGCCATCAGTCCGATTGGCGGGGGGCTGGCTTTCTTT.

V gene TRBV27 combines with J gene TRBJ1-1; no clear D. The CDR3 spans 16 residues. Per the germline V gene, CDR1 is MNHEY and CDR2 is SMNVEV (reference sequence). V gave up 5 bases and J gave up 1 base, with 17 bases separating them. Here the CDR3 reads CASSKNAGLRNTEAFF. The CDR3 DNA reads as TGTGCCAGCAGTAAAAACGCCGGACTCAGGAACACTGAAGCTTTCTTT.

The chain employs TRBV28 and TRBJ2-5; D might be TRBD1 (6 bases). Trimming stripped 3 bases from V and 1 base from J, with 15 bases between. This CDR3 comprises 16 residues. Germline CDR1 MDHEN, CDR2 SYDVKM. The DNA of the CDR3 is TGTGCCAGCAGTTTGGGGCAGGGGACAACCCAAGAGACCCAGTACTTC. Protein product: CASSLGQGTTQETQYF.

The rearrangement joins TRBV6-1 to TRBJ2-1; 8 bases agree with TRBD2. The CDR3 extends over 15 amino acids. Germline trimming cut 3 bases from V and 8 bases from J; bases unmatched to any gene: 9. Germline V CDR1 and CDR2: MNHNS, SASEGT. The CDR3 is CASSEVGRAWDEQFF. As DNA, the CDR3 is TGTGCCAGCAGTGAGGTCGGGAGGGCCTGGGATGAGCAGTTCTTC.

The chain links TRBV28 to TRBJ2-7; TRBD1 aligns across 10 bases. Per germline, CDR1 MDHEN and CDR2 SYDVKM. V gave up 2 bases and J gave up 4 bases; unmatched junction bases: 11. This CDR3 spans 17 amino acids. The CDR3 nucleotides read TGTGCCAGCAGTTTACCGCTGGACAGGGGGATCGTATACGAGCAGTACTTC. Amino acid sequence: CASSLPLDRGIVYEQYF.

In DNA form, the CDR3 reads TGTGCCAGCAGTCTCCTATCCGGGACAGGCGTCCCGACCCAGTACTTC. Protein: CASSLLSGTGVPTQYF. The V and J genes are TRBV28 and TRBJ2-5; TRBD1 matches at 8 bases. Trimming took 5 bases from V and 7 from J; bases not matched to a gene: 15. The CDR3 consists of 16 residues. Looked up from germline, CDR1 is MDHEN and CDR2 is SYDVKM.

The V and J genes are TRBV5-1 and TRBJ2-6, with D tentatively TRBD1 (5 bases). The CDR3 contains 17 residues. Looked up from germline, CDR1 is SGHRS and CDR2 is YFSETQ. V was trimmed by 1 base and J by 0 bases, leaving 11 bases between them. In nucleotides, the CDR3 is TGCGCCAGCAGCTTGTTGCAGGGCGGCTCTGGGGCCAACGTCCTGACTTTC. Translation: CASSLLQGGSGANVLTF.

The V call is TRBV5-6, the J call TRBJ2-5; 10 nucleotides line up with TRBD2. Germline CDR1 is SGHDT and CDR2 is YYEEEE. This CDR3 has 18 residues. The V segment lost 4 bases and the J segment 5 bases; nucleotides outside the gene matches: 17. CDR3 residues: CASSPPGAGGGFLETQYF. CDR3 DNA sequence: TGTGCCAGCAGCCCCCCTGGAGCGGGAGGGGGTTTCTTGGAGACCCAGTACTTC.

The rearrangement links TRBV5-1 to TRBJ2-7; 7 bases align to TRBD1. V lost 5 bases, J lost 4 bases, and 9 bases stayed unmatched. This CDR3 spans 14 amino acids. Germline CDR1 SGHRS, CDR2 YFSETQ. The CDR3 protein is CASSRDSGAYEQYF. The CDR3 DNA sequence: TGCGCCAGCAGTCGGGACAGCGGTGCGTACGAGCAGTACTTC. Full variable domain (remainder filled in from reference TRBV5-1 and TRBJ2-7): KAGVTQTPRYLIKTRGQQVTLSCSPISGHRSVSWYQQTPGQGLQFLFEYFSETQRNKGNFPGRFSGRQFSNSRSEMNVSTLELGDSALYLCASSRDSGAYEQYFGPGTRLTVT.

This chain links TRBV5-1 with TRBJ1-2; a possible D gene is TRBD1 (5 bases). The CDR3 is made up of 15 amino acids. Deletions cut 5 bases from V and 3 bases from J, with 17 bases between. The germline CDR1 and CDR2 sequences are SGHRS and YFSETQ. This chain's CDR3 is CASSIQRGGDYGYTF. The DNA of the CDR3 is TGCGCCAGCAGTATCCAACGCGGGGGGGACTATGGCTACACCTTC. The whole variable domain, remainder taken from reference TRBV5-1 and TRBJ1-2, is KAGVTQTPRYLIKTRGQQVTLSCSPISGHRSVSWYQQTPGQGLQFLFEYFSETQRNKGNFPGRFSGRQFSNSRSEMNVSTLELGDSALYLCASSIQRGGDYGYTFGSGTRLTVV.